The 6 T cell receptor beta chains in this list originate from one sample, sequenced in a study of blood T cells in healthy people across ages. Using a J-beta primer mix together with a sample-barcoded 5' primer, a second PCR was run for roughly 7 to 11 cycles. TCRdb independently ran MiXCR on the 5' RACE reads; one entry per CDR3 protein. The top ten hold 15% to 20% of the sample, which has around 870,000 distinct CDR3 sequences, 25% to 35% seen once. The sequencing input was blood. The receptors derive from a woman of 80 years or more in good health.

This clonotype occurred many times. The genes are TRBV6-7 and TRBJ2-3; D ambiguous. TRBV6-7 is designated an ORF whose function remains uncertain. The length of the CDR3 is 21 residues. The V end lost 2 bases, the J end lost 2 bases, and 29 bases lay between the germline ends. The CDR3 nucleotides read TGTGCCAGCAGTTACAAGTGCCTAGACCCTAGGGTGCGGCATGACACAGATACGCAGTATTTT. This codes for CASSYKCLDPRVRHDTDTQYF.

This clonotype was counted ten times or more. This rearrangement joins TRBV10-3 to TRBJ2-3; the match to TRBD2 covers 9 bases. There are 16 residues in the CDR3. The V and J ends lost 0 bases and 3 bases, in that order; junction bases with no gene match: 4. In germline, CDR1 is ENHRY, CDR2 SYGVKD. CDR3 DNA sequence: TGTGCCATCAGTGAGTCGAAGCGGGGGGTTACAGATACGCAGTATTTT. Protein sequence: CAISESKRGVTDTQYF.

This clonotype has just a few counts. A much more abundant neighbour one base away suggests this may be a read error. The rearrangement links TRBV12-3 or TRBV12-4 to TRBJ2-5; 7 nucleotides agree with TRBD1. This CDR3 is built from 15 residues. The CDR3 here is CAGSMSDRDQETQYF. In DNA form, the CDR3 reads TGTGCCGGCAGTATGTCAGACAGGGACCAAGAGACCCAGTACTTC.

This clonotype has at least ten counts. V gene TRBV3-1 combines with J gene TRBJ2-1; no clear D gene. Per germline, CDR1 LGHDT and CDR2 YNNKEL (reference sequence). CDR3 length equals 15 residues. V shed 1 base and J shed 0 bases, with 7 bases lying between them. Written as DNA, the CDR3 is TGTGCCAGCAGCCAAGGACCCAACTCCTACAATGAGCAGTTCTTC. It is translated as CASSQGPNSYNEQFF.

This clonotype was seen repeatedly, ten times or more. V and J are TRBV2 and TRBJ2-3; 8 bases align to TRBD2. J was trimmed by 6 bases and V by 5 bases; bases with no gene match: 13. CDR3 size: 16 residues. The germline V gene encodes CDR1 SNHLY and CDR2 FYNNEI. The CDR3 nucleotides read TGTGCCAGCAGTCTAGCGGGCGTACCGTCAGGGGATACGCAGTATTTT. Its translation is CASSLAGVPSGDTQYF.

Comment on this clonotype: With a much larger clone just one base away, this may be a read error. The J gene is TRBJ1-4, the V gene TRBV7-2; D gene unclear. Germline values: CDR1 SGHTA, CDR2 FQGNSA. The CDR3 runs 13 residues. Written as DNA, the CDR3 is TGTGCCAACAGCTTAGTGGAGCAGAGCCAACTGTTTTTT. Its protein is CANSLVEQSQLFF.